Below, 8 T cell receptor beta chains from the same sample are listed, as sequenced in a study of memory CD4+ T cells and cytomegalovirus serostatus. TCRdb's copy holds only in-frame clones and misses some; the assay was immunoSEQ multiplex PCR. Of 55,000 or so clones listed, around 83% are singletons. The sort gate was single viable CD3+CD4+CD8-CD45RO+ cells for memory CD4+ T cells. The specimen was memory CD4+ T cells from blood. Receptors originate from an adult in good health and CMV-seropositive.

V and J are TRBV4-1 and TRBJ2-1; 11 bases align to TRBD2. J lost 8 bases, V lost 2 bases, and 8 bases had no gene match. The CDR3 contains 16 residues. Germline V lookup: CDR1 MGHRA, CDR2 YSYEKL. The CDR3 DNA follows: TGCGCCAGCAGCCAACCCACTAGCGGGGGCCGGTATGAGCAGTTCTTC. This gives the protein CASSQPTSGGRYEQFF.

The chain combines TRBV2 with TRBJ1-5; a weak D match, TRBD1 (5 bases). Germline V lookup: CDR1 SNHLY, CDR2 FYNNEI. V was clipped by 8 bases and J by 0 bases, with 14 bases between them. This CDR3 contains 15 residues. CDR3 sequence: CASGGGRYSNQPQHF. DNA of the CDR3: TGTGCCAGCGGGGGAGGACGCTATAGCAATCAGCCCCAGCATTTT.

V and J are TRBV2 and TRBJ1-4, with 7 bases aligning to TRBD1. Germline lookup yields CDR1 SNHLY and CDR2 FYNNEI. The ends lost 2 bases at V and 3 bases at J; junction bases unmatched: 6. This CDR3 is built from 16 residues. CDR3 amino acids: CASSELKGAPNEKLFF. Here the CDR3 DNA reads TGTGCCAGCAGTGAACTAAAGGGGGCCCCTAATGAAAAACTGTTTTTT.

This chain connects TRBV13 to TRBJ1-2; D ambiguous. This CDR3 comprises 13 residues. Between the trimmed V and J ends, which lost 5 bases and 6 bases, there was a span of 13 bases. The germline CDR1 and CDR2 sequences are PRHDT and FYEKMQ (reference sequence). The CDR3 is CASSPEVRDGYTF. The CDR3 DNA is TGTGCCAGCAGCCCCGAAGTGAGGGATGGCTACACCTTC.

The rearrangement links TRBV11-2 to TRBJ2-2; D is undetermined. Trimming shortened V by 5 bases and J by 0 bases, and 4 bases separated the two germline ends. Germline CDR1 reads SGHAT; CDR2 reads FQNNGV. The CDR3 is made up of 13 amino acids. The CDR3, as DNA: TGTGCCAGCAGCCAATCGAACACCGGGGAGCTGTTTTTT. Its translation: CASSQSNTGELFF.

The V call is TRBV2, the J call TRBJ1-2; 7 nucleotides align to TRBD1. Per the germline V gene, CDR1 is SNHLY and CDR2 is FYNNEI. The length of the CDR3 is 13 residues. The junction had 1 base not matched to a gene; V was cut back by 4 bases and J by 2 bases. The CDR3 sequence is CASSGDSNYGYTF. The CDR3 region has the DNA TGTGCCAGCAGTGGGGACAGCAACTATGGCTACACCTTC.

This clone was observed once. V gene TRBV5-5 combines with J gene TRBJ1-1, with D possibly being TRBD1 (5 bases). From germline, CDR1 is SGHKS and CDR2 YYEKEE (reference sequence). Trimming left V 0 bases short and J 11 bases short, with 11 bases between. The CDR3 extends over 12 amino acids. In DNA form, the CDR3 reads TGTGCCAGCAGCTTGGCTGGCCAGGGCGCTTTCTTT. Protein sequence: CASSLAGQGAFF.

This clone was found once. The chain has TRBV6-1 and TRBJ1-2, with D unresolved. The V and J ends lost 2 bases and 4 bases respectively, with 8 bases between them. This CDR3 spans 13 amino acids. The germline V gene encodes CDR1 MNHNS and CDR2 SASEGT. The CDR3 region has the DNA TGTGCCAGCAGTGAATTTAGCATCTATGGCTACACCTTC. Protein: CASSEFSIYGYTF.